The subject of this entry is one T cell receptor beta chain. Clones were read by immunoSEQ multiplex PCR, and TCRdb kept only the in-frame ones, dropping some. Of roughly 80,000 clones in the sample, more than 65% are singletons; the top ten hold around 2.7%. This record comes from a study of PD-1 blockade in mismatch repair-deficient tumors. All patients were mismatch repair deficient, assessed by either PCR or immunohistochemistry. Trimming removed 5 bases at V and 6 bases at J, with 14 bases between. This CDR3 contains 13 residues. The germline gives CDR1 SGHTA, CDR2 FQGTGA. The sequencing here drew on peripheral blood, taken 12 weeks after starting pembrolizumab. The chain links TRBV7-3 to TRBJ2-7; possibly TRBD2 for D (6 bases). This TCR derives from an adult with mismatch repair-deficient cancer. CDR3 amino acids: CASSPRLGAEQYF. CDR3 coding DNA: TGTGCCAGCAGCCCCCGACTAGGGGCCGAGCAGTACTTC.